This section outlines one TCR beta chain sequence together with its context. This specimen comes from a study of blood T cell repertoires in COVID-19. Repertoires were generated with immunoSEQ multiplex PCR, while TCRdb's copy carries only in-frame clones and drops some. The sample includes approximately 260,000 clones, roughly 80% of them seen just once. Trimming stripped 4 bases from V and 3 bases from J, with 12 bases between. The germline gives CDR1 SGHDN, CDR2 FVKESK. The CDR3 consists of 14 residues. Input material: peripheral blood. This TCR came from a woman aged 40-49 years with active or convalescent COVID-19. The chain links TRBV14 to TRBJ1-2; tentative D call: TRBD1 (5 bases). The CDR3 bases are TGTGCCAGCAGCCCGCAGGGAAGGGACTATGGCTACACCTTC. As protein: CASSPQGRDYGYTF.